The rows below give T cell receptor beta chains drawn from one sample of a study of blood T cell repertoires in COVID-19. Measured with immunoSEQ multiplex PCR; TCRdb has only the in-frame clones, and not every one. This sample carries approximately 310,000 clones, roughly 85% of them seen once, and the ten largest clones take about 1.9%. Sequencing was carried out using PBMCs or T cells enriched from blood (not recorded which). All receptors come from a woman in her 30s who had been exposed to COVID-19. CDR3s include the opening cysteine and the closing phenylalanine or tryptophan. The order of the fields is D gene, J gene, clone size, V gene, CDR3 protein, CDR3 DNA. A D gene is named only where the DNA matches it firmly. Only some rows state a clone size, as once, few, many or a class for expanded clones.

d_call: TRBD1
j_call: TRBJ1-2
clone_size: -
v_call: TRBV10-3
cdr3_aa: CAITETGDFGYTF
cdr3_nt: TGTGCCATCACCGAGACAGGGGACTTTGGCTACACCTTC

d_call: -
j_call: TRBJ1-5
clone_size: -
v_call: TRBV7-2
cdr3_aa: CASSLDRLGNQPQHF
cdr3_nt: TGTGCCAGCAGCTTAGACAGATTGGGCAATCAGCCCCAGCATTTT

d_call: -
j_call: TRBJ2-6
clone_size: -
v_call: TRBV27
cdr3_aa: CASSQGDFGANVLTF
cdr3_nt: TGTGCCAGCAGCCAAGGGGATTTTGGGGCCAACGTCCTGACTTTC

d_call: TRBD2
j_call: TRBJ2-5
clone_size: -
v_call: TRBV7-2
cdr3_aa: CASSFSRLAGVQETQYF
cdr3_nt: TGTGCCAGCAGCTTCTCAAGACTAGCGGGAGTTCAGGAGACCCAGTACTTC

d_call: TRBD2
j_call: TRBJ2-7
clone_size: -
v_call: TRBV5-1
cdr3_aa: CASIDSGRGSYEQYF
cdr3_nt: TGCGCCAGCATCGATAGCGGGAGGGGCTCCTACGAGCAGTACTTC

d_call: -
j_call: TRBJ1-1
clone_size: -
v_call: TRBV19
cdr3_aa: CATGQLNTEAFF
cdr3_nt: TGTGCCACAGGACAGTTGAACACTGAAGCTTTCTTT

d_call: TRBD2
j_call: TRBJ2-1
clone_size: -
v_call: TRBV4-1
cdr3_aa: CASSQIGEGTSRRSEQFF
cdr3_nt: TGCGCCAGCAGCCAAATAGGGGAAGGGACTAGCCGGCGGAGTGAGCAGTTCTTC

d_call: -
j_call: TRBJ1-3
clone_size: -
v_call: TRBV25-1
cdr3_aa: CASSATGTGNTIYF
cdr3_nt: TGTGCCAGCAGTGCAACAGGTACTGGAAACACCATATATTTT

d_call: TRBD1
j_call: TRBJ1-5
clone_size: -
v_call: TRBV19
cdr3_aa: CASMRTGQDNQPQHF
cdr3_nt: TGTGCCAGTATGCGGACAGGGCAGGACAATCAGCCCCAGCATTTT

d_call: -
j_call: TRBJ2-7
clone_size: many
v_call: TRBV28
cdr3_aa: CASRAVYEQYF
cdr3_nt: TGTGCCAGCAGGGCGGTTTACGAGCAGTACTTC

d_call: -
j_call: TRBJ2-1
clone_size: -
v_call: TRBV20-1
cdr3_aa: CSARVRNEQFF
cdr3_nt: TGCAGTGCTAGGGTGCGTAACGAGCAGTTCTTC

d_call: TRBD1
j_call: TRBJ1-4
clone_size: -
v_call: TRBV12-5
cdr3_aa: CASGLGLPGQGGVNEKLFF
cdr3_nt: TGTGCTAGTGGTTTGGGCCTTCCGGGACAGGGGGGAGTTAATGAAAAACTGTTTTTT

d_call: TRBD2
j_call: TRBJ2-5
clone_size: -
v_call: TRBV28
cdr3_aa: CASQHLAGGLETQYF
cdr3_nt: TGTGCCAGTCAACATTTAGCGGGAGGGCTGGAGACCCAGTACTTC

d_call: -
j_call: TRBJ2-2
clone_size: -
v_call: TRBV24-1
cdr3_aa: CATSGPDQSSNTGELFF
cdr3_nt: TGTGCCACCAGTGGGCCAGATCAGTCCTCGAACACCGGGGAGCTGTTTTTT

d_call: -
j_call: TRBJ1-4
clone_size: -
v_call: TRBV11-1
cdr3_aa: CASSLDSSTNEKLFF
cdr3_nt: TGTGCCAGCAGCTTGGACAGTTCAACTAATGAAAAACTGTTTTTT

d_call: -
j_call: TRBJ2-5
clone_size: -
v_call: TRBV7-9
cdr3_aa: CASSTDSEETQYF
cdr3_nt: TGTGCCAGCAGCACCGACAGCGAGGAGACCCAGTACTTC

d_call: -
j_call: TRBJ1-5
clone_size: -
v_call: TRBV18
cdr3_aa: CASSAAAEPQHF
cdr3_nt: TGTGCCAGCTCAGCGGCAGCCGAGCCCCAGCATTTT

d_call: -
j_call: TRBJ2-4
clone_size: -
v_call: TRBV3-1/TRBV3-2
cdr3_aa: CASSQHTEGVVAKNIQYF
cdr3_nt: TGTGCCAGCAGCCAACACACCGAGGGGGTGGTAGCCAAAAACATTCAGTACTTC

d_call: TRBD1
j_call: TRBJ1-3
clone_size: -
v_call: TRBV19
cdr3_aa: CASRQTQGALLGNTIYF
cdr3_nt: TGTGCCAGCCGGCAAACTCAGGGGGCGCTTCTTGGAAACACCATATATTTT

d_call: TRBD2
j_call: TRBJ2-5
clone_size: -
v_call: TRBV9
cdr3_aa: CASSDPSTSGLQETQYF
cdr3_nt: TGTGCCAGCAGCGACCCCTCGACTAGCGGGCTCCAAGAGACCCAGTACTTC

d_call: TRBD1
j_call: TRBJ1-5
clone_size: -
v_call: TRBV28
cdr3_aa: CASSFSRTGTYQPQHF
cdr3_nt: TGTGCCAGCAGTTTTTCACGGACAGGTACCTATCAGCCCCAGCATTTT

d_call: TRBD2
j_call: TRBJ2-1
clone_size: -
v_call: TRBV6-5
cdr3_aa: CASNKGLARYNEQFF
cdr3_nt: TGTGCCAGCAACAAGGGACTAGCGAGATACAATGAGCAGTTCTTC

d_call: TRBD1
j_call: TRBJ2-1
clone_size: -
v_call: TRBV5-4
cdr3_aa: CASSPWSGTGYNEQFF
cdr3_nt: TGTGCCAGCAGCCCCTGGTCCGGGACAGGGTACAATGAGCAGTTCTTC

d_call: TRBD1
j_call: TRBJ2-5
clone_size: -
v_call: TRBV2
cdr3_aa: CAIRQGAEETQYF
cdr3_nt: TGTGCCATCCGACAGGGGGCGGAAGAGACCCAGTACTTC

d_call: TRBD2
j_call: TRBJ2-3
clone_size: -
v_call: TRBV10-3
cdr3_aa: CAISRSSGGFTDTQYF
cdr3_nt: TGTGCCATCAGTCGTTCTAGCGGGGGATTCACAGATACGCAGTATTTT

d_call: -
j_call: TRBJ1-1
clone_size: -
v_call: TRBV19
cdr3_aa: CASSKHLQGNTEAFF
cdr3_nt: TGTGCCAGTAGTAAACACTTACAGGGGAACACTGAAGCTTTCTTT

d_call: -
j_call: TRBJ2-1
clone_size: -
v_call: TRBV12-3/TRBV12-4
cdr3_aa: CASSLQGFNEQFF
cdr3_nt: TGTGCCAGCAGTTTACAGGGTTTCAATGAGCAGTTCTTC

d_call: -
j_call: TRBJ2-3
clone_size: -
v_call: TRBV3-1/TRBV3-2
cdr3_aa: CASSHEPGVTQYF
cdr3_nt: TGTGCCAGCAGCCATGAACCGGGAGTCACGCAGTATTTT

d_call: TRBD1
j_call: TRBJ2-3
clone_size: few
v_call: TRBV14
cdr3_aa: CASSQVGGTGTDTQYF
cdr3_nt: TGTGCCAGCAGCCAAGTAGGTGGGACAGGCACAGATACGCAGTATTTT

d_call: -
j_call: TRBJ1-2
clone_size: -
v_call: TRBV6-5
cdr3_aa: CASRNAPSHGYTF
cdr3_nt: TGTGCCAGCAGAAACGCCCCAAGCCATGGCTACACCTTC

d_call: -
j_call: TRBJ2-2
clone_size: -
v_call: TRBV19
cdr3_aa: CASRWRDGTGELFF
cdr3_nt: TGTGCCAGTCGATGGAGGGATGGGACCGGGGAGCTGTTTTTT

d_call: TRBD1
j_call: TRBJ2-2
clone_size: few
v_call: TRBV15
cdr3_aa: CATSIPQGAGELFF
cdr3_nt: TGTGCCACCAGCATACCCCAGGGGGCCGGGGAGCTGTTTTTT

d_call: -
j_call: TRBJ1-1
clone_size: -
v_call: TRBV19
cdr3_aa: CASSMKPTEAFF
cdr3_nt: TGTGCCAGTAGTATGAAGCCCACTGAAGCTTTCTTT

d_call: TRBD1
j_call: TRBJ1-4
clone_size: -
v_call: TRBV7-9
cdr3_aa: CASSPRQGPNEKLFF
cdr3_nt: TGTGCCAGCAGCCCCCGACAGGGCCCCAATGAAAAACTGTTTTTT

d_call: TRBD2
j_call: TRBJ2-3
clone_size: -
v_call: TRBV11-2
cdr3_aa: CASRRSGSEAAQYF
cdr3_nt: TGTGCCAGCAGACGTAGCGGGAGTGAAGCGGCGCAGTATTTT

d_call: TRBD1
j_call: TRBJ2-1
clone_size: -
v_call: TRBV5-1
cdr3_aa: CASSTGQGYNEQFF
cdr3_nt: TGCGCCAGCAGCACGGGACAGGGTTACAATGAGCAGTTCTTC

d_call: -
j_call: TRBJ2-2
clone_size: -
v_call: TRBV5-1
cdr3_aa: CASSLGGSNTGELFF
cdr3_nt: TGCGCCAGCAGCTTGGGCGGGTCCAACACCGGGGAGCTGTTTTTT

d_call: TRBD1
j_call: TRBJ1-2
clone_size: -
v_call: TRBV10-3
cdr3_aa: CAISEHGQGADGYTF
cdr3_nt: TGTGCCATCAGCGAGCACGGACAGGGGGCTGATGGCTACACCTTC

d_call: TRBD1
j_call: TRBJ2-5
clone_size: -
v_call: TRBV7-3
cdr3_aa: CASSSLGQGAKYYF
cdr3_nt: TGTGCCAGCAGCTCCCTCGGACAGGGGGCGAAATACTACTTC

d_call: TRBD1
j_call: TRBJ2-5
clone_size: -
v_call: TRBV28
cdr3_aa: CASRGGQGGETQYF
cdr3_nt: TGTGCCAGCAGGGGAGGACAGGGTGGAGAGACCCAGTACTTC

d_call: TRBD1
j_call: TRBJ2-7
clone_size: few
v_call: TRBV24-1
cdr3_aa: CATSSRQGNSYEQYF
cdr3_nt: TGTGCCACCTCCTCAAGACAGGGGAACTCCTACGAGCAGTACTTC

d_call: TRBD1
j_call: TRBJ1-1
clone_size: -
v_call: TRBV7-8
cdr3_aa: CASSLRVLQGAEAFF
cdr3_nt: TGTGCCAGCAGCTTGAGGGTGCTACAGGGGGCTGAAGCTTTCTTT

d_call: TRBD1
j_call: TRBJ2-7
clone_size: few
v_call: TRBV3-1/TRBV3-2
cdr3_aa: CASSRDRASYEQYF
cdr3_nt: TGTGCCAGCAGCCGCGACAGGGCCTCCTACGAGCAGTACTTC

d_call: -
j_call: TRBJ1-5
clone_size: -
v_call: TRBV19
cdr3_aa: CASSFLHTGNQPQHF
cdr3_nt: TGTGCCAGTAGTTTCCTCCACACAGGCAATCAGCCCCAGCATTTT

d_call: -
j_call: TRBJ2-3
clone_size: -
v_call: TRBV5-1
cdr3_aa: CASSLDGRGTDTQYF
cdr3_nt: TGCGCCAGCAGCTTGGACGGGAGAGGCACAGATACGCAGTATTTT

d_call: -
j_call: TRBJ1-2
clone_size: -
v_call: TRBV7-2
cdr3_aa: CASSQGRFNYGYTF
cdr3_nt: TGTGCCAGCAGCCAGGGAAGGTTTAACTATGGCTACACCTTC

d_call: -
j_call: TRBJ2-3
clone_size: -
v_call: TRBV10-3
cdr3_aa: CAISESNSDTQYF
cdr3_nt: TGTGCCATCAGTGAGTCCAACTCGGATACGCAGTATTTT

d_call: -
j_call: TRBJ2-2
clone_size: -
v_call: TRBV9
cdr3_aa: CASSVGRGAGELFF
cdr3_nt: TGTGCCAGCAGCGTAGGTCGAGGCGCCGGGGAGCTGTTTTTT

d_call: TRBD2
j_call: TRBJ2-1
clone_size: -
v_call: TRBV27
cdr3_aa: CASLWTSGGAIEQFF
cdr3_nt: TGTGCCAGTCTCTGGACTAGCGGGGGGGCCATTGAGCAGTTCTTC

d_call: TRBD1
j_call: TRBJ1-1
clone_size: -
v_call: TRBV5-4
cdr3_aa: CASSPGQGLTEAFF
cdr3_nt: TGTGCCAGCAGCCCCGGACAGGGCCTCACTGAAGCTTTCTTT

d_call: -
j_call: TRBJ1-6
clone_size: few
v_call: TRBV27
cdr3_aa: CASSSTGLTTNPTLHF
cdr3_nt: TGTGCCAGCAGTTCGACAGGTTTGACGACGAATCCTACCCTCCACTTT

d_call: TRBD1
j_call: TRBJ1-4
clone_size: -
v_call: TRBV7-2
cdr3_aa: CASSQQGSGEKLFF
cdr3_nt: TGTGCCAGCAGCCAACAGGGGAGCGGTGAAAAACTGTTTTTT

d_call: -
j_call: TRBJ1-5
clone_size: -
v_call: TRBV19
cdr3_aa: CASSMRDWNQPQHF
cdr3_nt: TGTGCCAGTAGTATGAGGGACTGGAATCAGCCCCAGCATTTT

d_call: -
j_call: TRBJ2-7
clone_size: -
v_call: TRBV11-2
cdr3_aa: CASSLGGLVSSYEQYF
cdr3_nt: TGTGCCAGCAGCTTAGGGGGGCTAGTGAGCTCCTACGAGCAGTACTTC

d_call: -
j_call: TRBJ2-1
clone_size: -
v_call: TRBV5-1
cdr3_aa: CASSLGQSSYNEQFF
cdr3_nt: TGCGCCAGCAGCCTCGGACAGAGCTCCTACAATGAGCAGTTCTTC

d_call: TRBD1
j_call: TRBJ1-3
clone_size: -
v_call: TRBV7-9
cdr3_aa: CASSPTGGRGNTIYF
cdr3_nt: TGTGCCAGCAGCCCAACAGGGGGCCGTGGAAACACCATATATTTT

d_call: -
j_call: TRBJ2-7
clone_size: many
v_call: TRBV2
cdr3_aa: CASTGGSSSYEQYF
cdr3_nt: TGTGCCAGCACCGGAGGATCTAGCTCGTACGAGCAGTACTTC